This T cell receptor (beta chain) was sequenced for a study of blood T cell repertoires in COVID-19. Study at large: The United States, Italy and Spain were the sources of the acute and convalescent COVID-19 samples. T cells, B-cell-depleted T cells, or PBMCs provided the cDNA or gDNA that served as material.

Methods used by the authors: Amplification of reference gene primers provided the estimated nucleated cell counts. Generated by immunoSEQ multiplex PCR, the TCRdb table keeps only in-frame clones and is missing some. Clonal size and the V and J genes are those of that table, whereas D and trimming came from the DNA. Here the sample spans over 200,000 clones, just over 85% being singletons. Germline CDR1 and CDR2: DFQATT and SNEGSKA (reference sequence). Trimming took 3 bases from V and 2 from J, leaving 15 bases between them. The CDR3 contains 15 residues. The chain carries TRBV20-1 and TRBJ2-3; D might be TRBD2 (6 bases). The material sequenced was peripheral blood. The TCR sequence derives from a man younger than 40 who had recovered from COVID-19. CDR3 loop: CSASILQGLTDTQYF. In nucleotides, the CDR3 is TGCAGTGCTAGTATTCTCCAGGGACTCACAGATACGCAGTATTTT.